This TCR beta chain was captured by sequencing in a study of human T cells and chemical hapten exposure. There are a few counts of this clonotype. Its antigen is still unknown. Notes on the study in general: High-frequency TCRs, those above 1 in 1000, stayed the same after DPC sensitization.

The length of the CDR3 is 14 residues. Germline V CDR1 and CDR2: SEHNR, FQNEAQ (reference sequence). Deletions cut 2 bases from V and 3 bases from J, with 10 bases between. TCRdb called the RACE reads again in MiXCR, with one record for every CDR3 protein. The data show tens of thousands of distinct CDR3 sequences, with approximately 10% seen just once and about 5.2% held by the top ten. Time point in this sample: pre-sensitization, week 0. Specified treatment: therapeutic diphenylcyclopropenone sensitization with weekly scalp DPC. This TCR came from a woman aged 45 to 65 with alopecia areata. Some clones in this sample may be carry-over from other donors' samples. V and J are TRBV7-9 and TRBJ1-2; unclear D gene. The source was whole blood, collected in connection with sensitization to the hapten diphenylcyclopropenone (DPC). Here the CDR3 DNA reads TGTGCCAGCAGCTTAAGTTCCCGCGACTATGGCTACACCTTC. Amino acid sequence: CASSLSSRDYGYTF.